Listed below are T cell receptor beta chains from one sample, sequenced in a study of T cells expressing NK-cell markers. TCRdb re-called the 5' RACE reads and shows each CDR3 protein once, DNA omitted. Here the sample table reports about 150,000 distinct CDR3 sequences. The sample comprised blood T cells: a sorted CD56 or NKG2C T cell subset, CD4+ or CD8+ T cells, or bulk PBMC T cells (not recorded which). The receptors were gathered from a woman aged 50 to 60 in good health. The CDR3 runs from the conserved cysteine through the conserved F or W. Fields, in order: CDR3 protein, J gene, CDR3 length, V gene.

CDR3 protein: CASRDISTDTQYF
J gene: TRBJ2-3
CDR3 length: 13
V gene: TRBV6-5

CDR3 protein: CASSSPLGGQVSDNEQFF
J gene: TRBJ2-1
CDR3 length: 18
V gene: TRBV9

CDR3 protein: CASSLGRSGVSEQFF
J gene: TRBJ2-1
CDR3 length: 15
V gene: TRBV7-8

CDR3 protein: CASSPLREGVATQYF
J gene: TRBJ2-5
CDR3 length: 15
V gene: TRBV6-1

CDR3 protein: CASSLGTGGLETQYF
J gene: TRBJ2-5
CDR3 length: 15
V gene: TRBV28

CDR3 protein: CASEGKGASPDTQYF
J gene: TRBJ2-3
CDR3 length: 15
V gene: TRBV7-2

CDR3 protein: CSARPGSPNTEAFF
J gene: TRBJ1-1
CDR3 length: 14
V gene: TRBV20-1

CDR3 protein: CATQMEGSYEQYF
J gene: TRBJ2-7
CDR3 length: 13
V gene: TRBV7-8

CDR3 protein: CASSPHRLAEQYF
J gene: TRBJ2-7
CDR3 length: 13
V gene: TRBV18

CDR3 protein: CASSLTSAPTDTQYF
J gene: TRBJ2-3
CDR3 length: 15
V gene: TRBV28

CDR3 protein: CASSDGQTAGNTIYF
J gene: TRBJ1-3
CDR3 length: 15
V gene: TRBV6-1

CDR3 protein: CASSHGPWANVLTF
J gene: TRBJ2-6
CDR3 length: 14
V gene: TRBV11-2

CDR3 protein: CASSRDRGHEQYF
J gene: TRBJ2-7
CDR3 length: 13
V gene: TRBV11-2

CDR3 protein: CASSTGSGQPQHF
J gene: TRBJ1-5
CDR3 length: 13
V gene: TRBV19

CDR3 protein: CASSRGFMNTEAFF
J gene: TRBJ1-1
CDR3 length: 14
V gene: TRBV12-3/TRBV12-4

CDR3 protein: CASSGRSGEETQYF
J gene: TRBJ2-5
CDR3 length: 14
V gene: TRBV10-2

CDR3 protein: CASSQGLAGGSEQFF
J gene: TRBJ2-1
CDR3 length: 15
V gene: TRBV4-2

CDR3 protein: CASSADRETDTQYF
J gene: TRBJ2-3
CDR3 length: 14
V gene: TRBV2

CDR3 protein: CATSRVFREDEQYF
J gene: TRBJ2-7
CDR3 length: 14
V gene: TRBV15

CDR3 protein: CASRIGLNTEAFF
J gene: TRBJ1-1
CDR3 length: 13
V gene: TRBV27

CDR3 protein: CASSEGQGMNTEAFF
J gene: TRBJ1-1
CDR3 length: 15
V gene: TRBV2

CDR3 protein: CASSVVSGNEQFF
J gene: TRBJ2-1
CDR3 length: 13
V gene: TRBV9

CDR3 protein: CASSLVGGVVDEQFF
J gene: TRBJ2-1
CDR3 length: 15
V gene: TRBV7-8

CDR3 protein: CASSLPRRGSYNEQFF
J gene: TRBJ2-1
CDR3 length: 16
V gene: TRBV7-9

CDR3 protein: CSVETDTEFGYTF
J gene: TRBJ1-2
CDR3 length: 13
V gene: TRBV29-1

CDR3 protein: CASSQWQRGYNEQFF
J gene: TRBJ2-1
CDR3 length: 15
V gene: TRBV16

CDR3 protein: CASSGGLAYTDTQYF
J gene: TRBJ2-3
CDR3 length: 15
V gene: TRBV9

CDR3 protein: CASSWGTGSYEQYF
J gene: TRBJ2-7
CDR3 length: 14
V gene: TRBV5-6

CDR3 protein: CASSLSSQPQHF
J gene: TRBJ1-5
CDR3 length: 12
V gene: TRBV7-8

CDR3 protein: CASTLLAEKGETQYF
J gene: TRBJ2-5
CDR3 length: 15
V gene: TRBV11-2

CDR3 protein: CAGDRSYNEQFF
J gene: TRBJ2-1
CDR3 length: 12
V gene: TRBV2